The clone carrying this TCR beta chain was seen only a few times. The sample is drawn from a study of CD8 T cells in ankylosing spondylitis. Germline V gene lookup returns CDR1 SGHTA and CDR2 FQGNSA. This CDR3 region has 16 residues. V lost 1 base and J lost 4, with 14 bases in between. One entry per CDR3 protein, called by TCRdb with MiXCR from the 5' RACE reads. The sample consists of 150,000 to 200,000 distinct CDR3 sequences, roughly 12% of them appearing once. The TCR was taken from a male donor with ankylosing spondylitis or in good health (not recorded which). The J gene is TRBJ2-1, the V gene TRBV7-2; D may be TRBD1 or TRBD2 (5 bases each). Sample: blood, either unsorted or a sorted T cell fraction (not recorded which). The CDR3 DNA reads as TGTGCCAGCAGCTTAGTCGGTCGAGGGGCTTACAATGAGCAGTTCTTC. Translating gives CASSLVGRGAYNEQFF.